This TCR beta chain is drawn from a study of shared clonotypes between healthy human individuals. The data were produced by immunoSEQ multiplex PCR, yet TCRdb's version contains in-frame clones alone and is incomplete. The sample carries about 2.4 million clones, 80% to 95% recorded once. Concerning this clone: One junction end disagrees with the germline gene, perhaps due to a read error.

Germline assignment: CDR1 SGHNT and CDR2 YENEEA. This CDR3 contains 14 residues. Splitting the CD4+ cells yielded a CD45RA+ naive subset and a CD45RA-negative memory subset. The sequenced sample was naive CD4+ T cells from PBMCs. Indicated subset: CD45RA+ positively selected. The origin of this receptor is a man aged 18 to 30 in good health. Some clones in this sample may be carry-over from other donors' samples. This chain joins TRBV11-3 and TRBJ1-1; D is unresolved. CDR3 region: CVSSLDRGAREAFF. CDR3 sequence (DNA): TGTGTCAGCAGCTTAGATCGGGGAGCGCGAGAAGCTTTCTTT.